The rows below give T cell receptor beta chains drawn from one sample of a study of T cells in Graves' hyperthyroidism and ophthalmopathy. One entry per CDR3 protein results from TCRdb running MiXCR on the multiplex PCR reads. The repertoire holds about 620,000 distinct CDR3 sequences, with 16% as singletons. What was sequenced was blood. These receptors came from a woman in her twenties or thirties with Graves' hyperthyroidism. Each CDR3 is given with its conserved first and last residue. D genes are given only for firm matches. The size of a clone is reported for some rows only, either as once, few or many, or as a class for expanded clones.

clone_size: NA; j_call: TRBJ1-3; v_call: TRBV7-9; d_call: TRBD1; cdr3_nt: TGTGCCAGCAGCCTTACTCAGGGGGCGAATAGAAACACCATATATTTT; cdr3_aa: CASSLTQGANRNTIYF
clone_size: many; j_call: TRBJ2-4; v_call: TRBV28; d_call: NA; cdr3_nt: TGTGCCAGCAGCGGGAGTAAAAACATTCAGTACTTC; cdr3_aa: CASSGSKNIQYF
clone_size: many; j_call: TRBJ2-2; v_call: TRBV12-3/TRBV12-4; d_call: TRBD1; cdr3_nt: TGTGCCAGCAGTTTGACAGGGGTTTTAACCGGGGAGCTGTTTTTT; cdr3_aa: CASSLTGVLTGELFF
clone_size: many; j_call: TRBJ2-5; v_call: TRBV3-1; d_call: NA; cdr3_nt: TGTGCCAGCAGCCAAGATCTTGAGTCGGCGGAAGAGACCCAGTACTTC; cdr3_aa: CASSQDLESAEETQYF
clone_size: NA; j_call: TRBJ2-3; v_call: TRBV19; d_call: TRBD2; cdr3_nt: TGTGCCAGTAGTCCCCTAGCGGGAGCGGCGGTAGATACGCAGTATTTT; cdr3_aa: CASSPLAGAAVDTQYF
clone_size: few; j_call: TRBJ2-7; v_call: TRBV6-1; d_call: TRBD1; cdr3_nt: TGTGCCAGCAGTCCTCCAAACAGGGGGCTAATATTTGGGCAGTACTTC; cdr3_aa: CASSPPNRGLIFGQYF
clone_size: many; j_call: TRBJ1-5; v_call: TRBV28; d_call: NA; cdr3_nt: TGTGCCAGCAGTTTGGCAGCTGGGGGGCAGCCCCAGCATTTT; cdr3_aa: CASSLAAGGQPQHF
clone_size: few; j_call: TRBJ1-1; v_call: TRBV12-3/TRBV12-4; d_call: NA; cdr3_nt: TGTGCCAGCGTCGGCCCTTCACAGGATGATATATTATTTGGAGCTTTCTTT; cdr3_aa: CASVGPSQDDILFGAFF
clone_size: many; j_call: TRBJ2-1; v_call: TRBV3-1; d_call: TRBD2; cdr3_nt: TGTGCCAGCAGCCCGATATCTAGCGGGGGGAGCTCCTACAATGAGCAGTTCTTC; cdr3_aa: CASSPISSGGSSYNEQFF
clone_size: many; j_call: TRBJ2-1; v_call: TRBV20-1; d_call: TRBD1; cdr3_nt: TGCAGTGTAAGGGACAGGGGGCTCAATGAGCAGTTCTTC; cdr3_aa: CSVRDRGLNEQFF
clone_size: many; j_call: TRBJ2-5; v_call: TRBV7-8; d_call: NA; cdr3_nt: TGTGCCAGCAGCCCCTTAGGCAGAGAGACCCAGTACTTC; cdr3_aa: CASSPLGRETQYF
clone_size: NA; j_call: TRBJ1-2; v_call: TRBV16; d_call: TRBD1; cdr3_nt: TGTGCCAGCAGCCGCCAACAGGGGTTAGGCGGCTACACCTTC; cdr3_aa: CASSRQQGLGGYTF
clone_size: NA; j_call: TRBJ1-3; v_call: TRBV7-2; d_call: NA; cdr3_nt: TGTGCCAGCACCCCAGGAATCTTAAACACCATATATTTT; cdr3_aa: CASTPGILNTIYF
clone_size: NA; j_call: TRBJ2-3; v_call: TRBV6-1; d_call: NA; cdr3_nt: TGTGCCAGCAGTACGACGCAGGGGACAGATACGCAGTATTTT; cdr3_aa: CASSTTQGTDTQYF
clone_size: NA; j_call: TRBJ2-7; v_call: TRBV20-1; d_call: NA; cdr3_nt: TGCAGTGCTAGCGGCGGGATAGTCTACGAGCAGTACTTC; cdr3_aa: CSASGGIVYEQYF
clone_size: NA; j_call: TRBJ2-7; v_call: TRBV2; d_call: TRBD2; cdr3_nt: TGTGCCAGCAGTGAGGGGGACTATGGCGAGCAGTACTTC; cdr3_aa: CASSEGDYGEQYF
clone_size: few; j_call: TRBJ2-3; v_call: TRBV3-1; d_call: TRBD2; cdr3_nt: TGTGCCAGTTCGGTAGCGGGTTCCTCTAGCACAGATACGCAGTATTTT; cdr3_aa: CASSVAGSSSTDTQYF
clone_size: few; j_call: TRBJ1-2; v_call: TRBV9; d_call: TRBD1; cdr3_nt: TGTGCCAGCAGCGTAGACGGGATGTCAGGGGGCTCCTATGGCTACACCTTC; cdr3_aa: CASSVDGMSGGSYGYTF
clone_size: few; j_call: TRBJ2-5; v_call: TRBV12-3/TRBV12-4; d_call: TRBD2; cdr3_nt: TGTGCCAGCAGTTTATTTCCTAGCGGGATTAGGGAGACCCAGTACTTC; cdr3_aa: CASSLFPSGIRETQYF
clone_size: NA; j_call: TRBJ2-7; v_call: TRBV5-1; d_call: NA; cdr3_nt: TGCGCCAGCAGCTTGGACAGGCCCTCCCGCTACGAGCAGTACTTC; cdr3_aa: CASSLDRPSRYEQYF
clone_size: NA; j_call: TRBJ2-2; v_call: TRBV6-1; d_call: TRBD2; cdr3_nt: TGTGCCAGCAGTAATCTAGCGGGGGCGAACACCGGGGAGCTGTTTTTT; cdr3_aa: CASSNLAGANTGELFF
clone_size: many; j_call: TRBJ2-5; v_call: TRBV2; d_call: TRBD2; cdr3_nt: TGTGCCAGCAGTGTCGGACTAGCGGGAGGAGGCCAAGAGACCCAGTACTTC; cdr3_aa: CASSVGLAGGGQETQYF
clone_size: many; j_call: TRBJ2-1; v_call: TRBV7-2; d_call: NA; cdr3_nt: TGTGCCAGCAGCGAATCCGGGACCCTCTACAATGAGCAGTTCTTC; cdr3_aa: CASSESGTLYNEQFF
clone_size: many; j_call: TRBJ2-7; v_call: TRBV10-1; d_call: NA; cdr3_nt: TGCGCCAGCAGTGACCTCGGTGGGCAGGGCGGTTCGTCCGAGCAGTACTTC; cdr3_aa: CASSDLGGQGGSSEQYF
clone_size: many; j_call: TRBJ2-5; v_call: TRBV29-1; d_call: NA; cdr3_nt: TGCAGCGTGTCCCGCGGCCCTCAGGGTGGAGGACGAAAGACCCAGTACTTC; cdr3_aa: CSVSRGPQGGGRKTQYF
clone_size: many; j_call: TRBJ2-3; v_call: TRBV11-2; d_call: TRBD2; cdr3_nt: TGTGCCAGCAGCATGCGACTAGCGGGAGAAGGAGATACGCAGTATTTT; cdr3_aa: CASSMRLAGEGDTQYF
clone_size: few; j_call: TRBJ1-1; v_call: TRBV10-3; d_call: TRBD1; cdr3_nt: TGTGCCATCGGACAGGGGGTAGGAACTGAAGCTCTCTTT; cdr3_aa: CAIGQGVGTEALF
clone_size: many; j_call: TRBJ2-4; v_call: TRBV28; d_call: TRBD2; cdr3_nt: TGTGCCAGCAGTATCGGGACTAGCGGCCCCTTAGCCAAAAACATTCAGTACTTC; cdr3_aa: CASSIGTSGPLAKNIQYF
clone_size: NA; j_call: TRBJ1-4; v_call: TRBV7-2; d_call: NA; cdr3_nt: TGTGCCAGCAGCTATCCATCACGGCGGGATGAAAAACTGTTTTTT; cdr3_aa: CASSYPSRRDEKLFF
clone_size: many; j_call: TRBJ1-2; v_call: TRBV6-1; d_call: NA; cdr3_nt: TGTGCCAGCAGGCTGGGACTTTCTAACTATGGCTACACCTTC; cdr3_aa: CASRLGLSNYGYTF
clone_size: many; j_call: TRBJ2-3; v_call: TRBV11-2; d_call: NA; cdr3_nt: TGTGCCAGCAGCTTAGGGTTGAGGGGAACCAGCACAGATACGCAGTATTTT; cdr3_aa: CASSLGLRGTSTDTQYF
clone_size: few; j_call: TRBJ2-1; v_call: TRBV11-2; d_call: NA; cdr3_nt: TGTGCCAGCAGCCTAGTCCGCGCCACTAGCCAATTAAGGTTAATTTACAATGAGCAGTTCTTC; cdr3_aa: CASSLVRATSQLRLIYNEQFF
clone_size: many; j_call: TRBJ2-1; v_call: TRBV27; d_call: NA; cdr3_nt: TGTGCCAGCAGTTTATCGAAAGGGGTTCACAATGAGCAGTTCTTC; cdr3_aa: CASSLSKGVHNEQFF
clone_size: NA; j_call: TRBJ2-7; v_call: TRBV27; d_call: TRBD2; cdr3_nt: TGTGCCAGCCGAGTCGGCGGGAGGGCCCACGAGCAGTACTTC; cdr3_aa: CASRVGGRAHEQYF
clone_size: few; j_call: TRBJ2-1; v_call: TRBV18; d_call: NA; cdr3_nt: TGTGCCAGCTCACCACCGGTCAGCGGTGGTGAGCAGTTCTTC; cdr3_aa: CASSPPVSGGEQFF
clone_size: many; j_call: TRBJ1-1; v_call: TRBV12-3/TRBV12-4; d_call: NA; cdr3_nt: TGTGCCAGCAGTTTAGGACCCAGCGGCACTGAAGCTTTCTTT; cdr3_aa: CASSLGPSGTEAFF
clone_size: many; j_call: TRBJ2-7; v_call: TRBV29-1; d_call: TRBD1; cdr3_nt: TGCAGCGCCTCCGGGACAGGGGCCCACGAGCAGTACTTC; cdr3_aa: CSASGTGAHEQYF
clone_size: many; j_call: TRBJ2-1; v_call: TRBV6-1; d_call: NA; cdr3_nt: TGTGCCAGCAGCCAGCTCGCCTACAATGAGCAGTTCTTC; cdr3_aa: CASSQLAYNEQFF
clone_size: many; j_call: TRBJ1-3; v_call: TRBV2; d_call: NA; cdr3_nt: TGTGCCAGCATCGGGGATTCCTCTGGAAACACCATATATTTT; cdr3_aa: CASIGDSSGNTIYF
clone_size: many; j_call: TRBJ2-2; v_call: TRBV28; d_call: TRBD1; cdr3_nt: TGTGCCAGCCGACAGGGGAAAGACACCGGGGAGCTGTTTTTT; cdr3_aa: CASRQGKDTGELFF
clone_size: many; j_call: TRBJ2-3; v_call: TRBV20-1; d_call: TRBD2; cdr3_nt: TGCAGTGCTAGAGATGGTGGGAGGGCCACAGATACGCAGTATTTT; cdr3_aa: CSARDGGRATDTQYF